One and the same sample provided the 11 T cell receptor beta chains below, sequenced in a study of CD8+ T cells in alopecia areata. Treatment denoted: oral pan-JAK inhibitor, 5-10 mg twice daily. Extraction of RNA preceded its reverse transcription into cDNA, which served as the sequencing template. The repertoire was sequenced with immunoSEQ multiplex PCR; TCRdb's copy has only in-frame clones and lacks some. The sample lists 150,000 to 200,000 clones; roughly 60% were seen once. The material sequenced was CD4+ T cells sorted from blood, taken at week 24, from a patient treated with tofacitinib. The receptors were sampled from a human donor with alopecia areata.

Only a few counts were recorded for this clone. This rearrangement joins TRBV7-3 to TRBJ2-1, with 8 bases aligning to TRBD2. Germline CDR1 SGHTA, CDR2 FQGTGA. The CDR3 sequence is 15 residues long. The ends lost 4 bases at V and 4 bases at J; junction bases unmatched: 6. CDR3 coding DNA: TGTGCCAGCAGCTCCCTCGCGGGGGGTTACAATGAGCAGTTCTTC. The encoded protein is CASSSLAGGYNEQFF.

This clone turned up a few times. This chain connects TRBV7-2 to TRBJ2-1, with D perhaps TRBD2 (5 bases). The germline gives CDR1 SGHTA, CDR2 FQGNSA. The CDR3 loop spans 13 amino acids. V was cut by 1 base and J by 10 bases, with 11 bases left in between. CDR3 sequence reads: CASSLDPGTEQFF. As DNA, the CDR3 is TGTGCCAGCAGCTTAGATCCGGGAACCGAGCAGTTCTTC.

The chain uses TRBV29-1 and TRBJ1-6; TRBD1 matches 8 bases. The J segment lost 8 bases and the V segment lost 7 bases, leaving 7 bases of the junction unmatched. The CDR3 covers 13 residues. CDR1 is SQVTM and CDR2 is ANQGSEA in the germline V gene. The CDR3 region is CSASTGADSPLHF. CDR3 in DNA: TGCAGCGCCTCGACAGGGGCAGATTCACCCCTCCACTTT.

The genes are TRBV29-1 and TRBJ2-7; weak D call: TRBD1 (6 bases). V was pared by 7 bases and J by 7 bases, with 20 bases between. Germline V lookup: CDR1 SQVTM, CDR2 ANQGSEA. This CDR3 is built from 13 residues. This CDR3 reads CSASGGSGGEQYF. CDR3 in DNA: TGCAGCGCGAGTGGGGGCAGTGGCGGGGAGCAGTACTTC.

The chain links TRBV29-1 to TRBJ2-7; 8 bases fit TRBD1. Germline-derived CDR1 and CDR2 are SQVTM and ANQGSEA. After removal of 6 bases from V and 5 bases from J, the junction contained 6 bases not matched to a gene. The CDR3 is 12 amino acids. CDR3 nucleotides: TGCAGCGTCCGACAGGGGTCAAACGAGCAGTACTTC. Its protein product is CSVRQGSNEQYF.

This chain links TRBV23-1 with TRBJ1-1, with TRBD1 identical over 7 bases. TRBV23-1 is an ORF, with its function uncertain. The CDR3 covers 15 residues. V lost 1 base and J lost 0; bases outside the gene matches: 2. Written as DNA, the CDR3 is TGCGCCAGCAGTCAATGGGGACAGCTGAACACTGAAGCTTTCTTT. Encoded protein: CASSQWGQLNTEAFF.

The chain carries TRBV9 and TRBJ2-2; possible D gene TRBD1, 5 bases. V gave up 0 bases and J gave up 4 bases, with 13 bases separating them. The CDR3 spans 16 residues. The germline V gene encodes CDR1 SGDLS and CDR2 YYNGEE. CDR3 residues: CASSVEQGRSTGELFF. The CDR3 region has the DNA TGTGCCAGCAGCGTAGAGCAGGGCCGAAGCACCGGGGAGCTGTTTTTT.

V gene TRBV4-3 combines with J gene TRBJ1-1; perhaps TRBD1 as D (5 bases). V was cut by 4 bases and J by 2 bases, with 14 bases left in between. The CDR3 has 15 residues. Germline CDR1 is LGHNA and CDR2 is YSLEER. Here the CDR3 DNA reads TGCGCCAGCAGCCCCGCCCCAGGGATAAACACTGAAGCTTTCTTT. It is translated as CASSPAPGINTEAFF.

This clone was seen only once. This chain links TRBV2 with TRBJ1-5, with D possibly matching TRBD1 (6 bases). CDR1 and CDR2 from the germline V gene are SNHLY and FYNNEI. This CDR3 has 12 residues. Trimming pared 4 bases from V and 7 bases from J, leaving 8 bases between. The CDR3 DNA reads TGTGCCAGCAGTGTTCAGGGGCAGCCCCAGCATTTT. This codes for CASSVQGQPQHF.

V is TRBV4-3 and J is TRBJ1-2; a weak D match, TRBD1 (6 bases). Trimming removed 0 bases at V and 3 bases at J, with 14 bases between. CDR3 length equals 16 residues. CDR1 and CDR2 from the germline V gene are LGHNA and YSLEER. The CDR3 loop reads CASSQDAVGADYGYTF. CDR3 DNA sequence: TGCGCCAGCAGCCAAGACGCCGTGGGGGCGGACTATGGCTACACCTTC.

The chain carries TRBV27 and TRBJ2-7; 7 nucleotides align to TRBD1. The V segment lost 8 bases and the J segment 1 base; nucleotides outside the gene matches: 5. Germline CDR1 MNHEY, CDR2 SMNVEV (reference sequence). The CDR3 sequence is 13 residues long. In nucleotides, the CDR3 is TGTGCCAGCGCGTCGGGACAGTCCTACGAGCAGTACTTC. Protein: CASASGQSYEQYF.